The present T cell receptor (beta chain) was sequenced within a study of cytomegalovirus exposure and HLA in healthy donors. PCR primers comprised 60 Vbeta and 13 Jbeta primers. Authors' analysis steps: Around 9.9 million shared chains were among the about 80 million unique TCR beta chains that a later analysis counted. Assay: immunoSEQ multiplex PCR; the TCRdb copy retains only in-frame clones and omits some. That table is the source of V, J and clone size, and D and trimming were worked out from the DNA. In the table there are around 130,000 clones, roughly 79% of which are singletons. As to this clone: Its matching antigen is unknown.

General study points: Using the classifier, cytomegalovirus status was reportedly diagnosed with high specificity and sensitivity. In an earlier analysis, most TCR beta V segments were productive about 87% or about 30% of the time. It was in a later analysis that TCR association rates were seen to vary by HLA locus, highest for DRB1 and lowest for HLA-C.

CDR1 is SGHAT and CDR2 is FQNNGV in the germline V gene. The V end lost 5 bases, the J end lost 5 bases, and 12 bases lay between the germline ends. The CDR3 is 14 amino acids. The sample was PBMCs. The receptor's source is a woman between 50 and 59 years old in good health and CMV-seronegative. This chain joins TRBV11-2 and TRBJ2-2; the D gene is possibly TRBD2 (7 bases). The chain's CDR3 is CASSPRGGTGELFF. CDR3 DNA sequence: TGTGCCAGCAGCCCTAGGGGGGGTACCGGGGAGCTGTTTTTT. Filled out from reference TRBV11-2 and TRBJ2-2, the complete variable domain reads EAGVAQSPRYKIIEKRQSVAFWCNPISGHATLYWYQQILGQGPKLLIQFQNNGVVDDSQLPKDRFSAERLKGVDSTLKIQPAKLEDSAVYLCASSPRGGTGELFFGEGSRLTVL.